This TCR beta chain was identified during a study of human thymus T cells. The table came from immunoSEQ multiplex PCR; TCRdb's copy has only in-frame clones and leaves some out. There are tens of thousands of clones in the sample; about 94% occur only once, and more than 0.095% lies in the top ten. Trimming removed 1 base from V and 2 bases from J, with 3 bases in between. CDR1 is SGHAT and CDR2 is FQNNGV in the germline V gene. The CDR3 spans 12 residues. Half of the eight donors gave roughly 0.5-1 mL blood during surgery. The sequenced material came from blood. This chain uses TRBV11-2 with TRBJ2-7; no firm D call. The source is a boy younger than two with a congenital heart defect but otherwise immunologically healthy. This CDR3 is CASSLGAYEQYF. The DNA of the CDR3 is TGTGCCAGCAGCTTAGGGGCCTACGAGCAGTACTTC.